This paragraph reports one TCR beta chain. There are a few counts of this clone. What antigen it recognizes has not been identified. No base qualities exist here, and no much larger clone lies one base off it. These data belong to a study of T cell responses to AZD1222 COVID-19 vaccine (dated by TCRdb to about 2021). The study in broad terms: AZD1222 recipients whose second dose came at about 4 weeks and those whose second dose came at about 12 weeks were combined into one group, since spike-specific TCR depth and breadth did not differ between the two schedules. Trial participants were enrolled by age into subgroups of 18-55, 56-69 and 70-plus years, and approximately 150, 30 and 60 TCR-sequenced participants, respectively, were included in these subgroups. A total of 233 trial participants underwent TCR sequencing, of whom 200 to 220 had received two doses of AZD1222 and 26 had received two doses of the MenACWY control vaccine. What the study reported, not specific to this receptor: Conclusions about previously exposed vaccinees were limited because only six AZD1222 recipients were SARS-CoV-2 seropositive at baseline. Because no day 14 peak-response samples were available, the repertoires could be characterized only after the peak T cell response. In the small 56-69-year group, the increase in depth fell short of significance, most likely because of low power. After two AZD1222 doses, spike-specific TCR breadth and depth were significantly higher than at day 0 and than in MenACWY recipients. Participants were mostly white British, with more females than males. The authors suggested clonal diversity may have been underestimated. Epitopes outside the regions mutated in the B.1.351 and B.1.1.7 variants were reportedly recognized by nearly half of the unique spike-specific TCRs. Vaccine-associated CD4 TCRs spanned the whole spike protein, with dominant responses in regions 160-218 and 743-854.

The label giving this sample's time point can be read as: baseline before first vaccination. The vaccinee samples were drawn from two UK trials, COV001 and COV002, one of which was a single-blind randomized controlled phase 2/3 trial testing AZD1222 (ChAdOx1 nCoV-19) in healthy adults. Trial participant PBMC samples were collected at day 0 and day 28 after the second dose for TCRbeta chain sequencing. The CDR3 numbers 18 residues from cysteine through phenylalanine. Left in the record is the CDR3 DNA by itself, 54 bases read in frame from the first base. In the germline V gene, CDR1 corresponds to LGHNA and CDR2 to YNFKEQ. The junction shows trimming of 4 bases on V and 4 bases on J, plus 20 bases between the germline ends. The CDR3 regions of human TCRbeta chains were analyzed by immunosequencing. The authors' analysis ran thus. Repertoire TCRs were checked for matches against a reference library of SARS-CoV-2-specific TCRs that had been generated using the MIRA antigen-specificity platform. Breadth was defined as the fraction of unique TCRs that were SARS-CoV-2-associated, and depth was defined as the fraction of total T cells that were SARS-CoV-2-associated. Using the MIRA data, every spike-specific TCR was mapped to the spike region that the TCR reacted to and assigned to either a CD4 or a CD8 class. Log10-transformed breadth and depth values were compared by one-way ANOVA with Sidak's multiple comparisons tests. What TCRdb holds here is the immuneACCESS table cut down to in-frame rearrangements. Part of the clones is not present; checked against another copy, under half of the missing clones reflect an unresolved V gene, and the others are unexplained. V, J and clone size are those of that table, while D and trimming were read from the DNA. This sample gives 90,000 to 120,000 clones in total; approximately 92% of them show up just once. The ten largest account for 1.2% of the sample.

The sequence came from an adult in good health. The sequenced sample was peripheral blood, obtained on day 0 of AZD1222 vaccination. Recombination connected TRBV4-2 to TRBJ2-6; 6 matching bases give a weak D call of TRBD2. The CDR3 reads as follows: CASSLYAGRTTGANVLTF. The sequenced DNA is TGTGCCAGCAGCCTATACGCGGGCCGGACTACCGGGGCCAACGTCCTGACTTTC.